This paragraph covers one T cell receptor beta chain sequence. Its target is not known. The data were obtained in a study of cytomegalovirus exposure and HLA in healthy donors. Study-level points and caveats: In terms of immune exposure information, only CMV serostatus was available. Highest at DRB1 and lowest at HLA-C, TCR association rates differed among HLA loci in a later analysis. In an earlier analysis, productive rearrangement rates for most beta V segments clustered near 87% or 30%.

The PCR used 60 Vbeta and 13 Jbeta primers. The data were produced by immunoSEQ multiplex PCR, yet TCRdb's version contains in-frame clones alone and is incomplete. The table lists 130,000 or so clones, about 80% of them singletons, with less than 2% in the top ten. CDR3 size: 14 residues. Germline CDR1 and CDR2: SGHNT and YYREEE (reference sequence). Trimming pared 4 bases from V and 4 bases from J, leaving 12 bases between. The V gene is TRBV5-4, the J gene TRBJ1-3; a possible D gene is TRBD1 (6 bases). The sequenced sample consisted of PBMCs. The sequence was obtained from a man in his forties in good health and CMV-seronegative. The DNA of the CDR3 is TGTGCCAGCAGCCAAACAGGGTCCGGAAACACCATATATTTT. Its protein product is CASSQTGSGNTIYF. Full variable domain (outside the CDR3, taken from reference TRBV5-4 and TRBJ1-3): ETGVTQSPTHLIKTRGQQVTLRCSSQSGHNTVSWYQQALGQGPQFIFQYYREEENGRGNFPPRFSGLQFPNYSSELNVNALELDDSALYLCASSQTGSGNTIYFGEGSWLTVV.